This TCR beta chain is drawn from a study of CD8 T cells in Susac syndrome. Study-wide points: Clonal expansion was not observed in the Susac syndrome CD4+ T cell repertoires.

An input of roughly 0.45 to 1 ug of RNA was subjected to reverse transcription using random hexamers. A multiplex approach, immunoSEQ multiplex PCR, amplified TCR beta CDR3 across 54 Vbeta and 13 Jbeta. In TCRdb, the immunoSEQ multiplex PCR reads were re-called with MiXCR into one record per CDR3 protein. The profile shows some 200,000 distinct CDR3 sequences, approximately 94% of them singletons. Comment on this clonotype: Its matching antigen is unknown.

This CDR3 spans 12 amino acids. The germline V and J ends were trimmed by 3 bases and 8 bases, with 8 bases remaining between them. Specimen: CD4+ T cells from PBMCs. The chain carries TRBV12-3 or TRBV12-4 and TRBJ2-1; possible D gene TRBD2, 6 bases. This receptor was taken from a human donor with Susac syndrome. In DNA, the CDR3 is TGTGCCAGCAGTTTTTCGGGGGATGAGCAGTTCTTC. It codes for CASSFSGDEQFF.